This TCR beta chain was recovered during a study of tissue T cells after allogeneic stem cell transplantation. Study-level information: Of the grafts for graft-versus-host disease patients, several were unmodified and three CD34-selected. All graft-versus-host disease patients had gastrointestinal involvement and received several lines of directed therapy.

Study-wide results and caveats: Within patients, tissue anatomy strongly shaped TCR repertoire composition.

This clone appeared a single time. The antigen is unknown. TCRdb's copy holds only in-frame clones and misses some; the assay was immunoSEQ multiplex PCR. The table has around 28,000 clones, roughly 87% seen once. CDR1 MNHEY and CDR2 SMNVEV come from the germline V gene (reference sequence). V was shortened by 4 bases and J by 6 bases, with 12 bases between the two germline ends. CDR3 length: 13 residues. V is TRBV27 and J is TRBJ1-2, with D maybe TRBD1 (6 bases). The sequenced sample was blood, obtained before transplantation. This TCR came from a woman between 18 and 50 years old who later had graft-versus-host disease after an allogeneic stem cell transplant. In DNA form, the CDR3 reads TGTGCCAGCAGTTCCGTCAGACAGGATGGCTACACCTTC. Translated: CASSSVRQDGYTF.